The clone carrying this T cell receptor beta chain was observed a handful of times. Its antigen is still unknown. CDR1 MNHNY and CDR2 SVGAGI come from the germline V gene (reference sequence). The CDR3 totals 11 residues. V shed 6 bases and J shed 7 bases, with 9 bases lying between them. This sample is drawn from a study of beta chain features in type 1 diabetes. Study results and limitations: Moderately but significantly shorter TCRB CDR3s were found in Type 1 diabetes patients in all four CD4+ subsets. Naive, central memory and Treg TCRB repertoires seemed to resemble each other more closely in patients than they did in healthy donors. Insertions at VDJ junctions were less frequent in type 1 diabetes patients. These patients also deleted more nucleotides at the same junctions.

Every isolated RNA sample was fully reverse transcribed, so sequencing captured expressed TCRB transcripts. The table came from immunoSEQ multiplex PCR; TCRdb's copy has only in-frame clones and leaves some out. The sample has 300,000 to 350,000 clones; roughly a tenth are singletons. Per donor, one heparinised blood draw averaged about 110 mL. Researchers reported sorting CD4+ naive, central memory, regulatory and stem cell-like memory cells via CD45RO/CCR7/CD25/CD127/CD95/CD27. Sequenced: central memory CD4+ T cells from blood. The chain has TRBV6-6 and TRBJ2-5; D unclear. The receptor's source is a man aged 25-45 years with type 1 diabetes. DNA of the CDR3: TGTGCCAGCAGCCAGACCGGGACCCAGTACTTC. Its translation: CASSQTGTQYF.